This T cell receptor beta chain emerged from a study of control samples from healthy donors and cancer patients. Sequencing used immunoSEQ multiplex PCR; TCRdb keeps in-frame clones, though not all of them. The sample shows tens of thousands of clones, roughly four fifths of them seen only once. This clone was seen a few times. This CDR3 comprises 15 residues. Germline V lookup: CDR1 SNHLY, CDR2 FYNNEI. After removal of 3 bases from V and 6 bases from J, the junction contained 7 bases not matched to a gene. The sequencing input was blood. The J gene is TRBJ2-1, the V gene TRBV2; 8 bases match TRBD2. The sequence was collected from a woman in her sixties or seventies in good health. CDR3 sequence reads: CASSDVAGGSNEQFF. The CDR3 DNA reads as TGTGCCAGCAGTGATGTGGCGGGGGGATCCAATGAGCAGTTCTTC. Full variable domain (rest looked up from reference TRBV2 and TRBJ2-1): EPEVTQTPSHQVTQMGQEVILRCVPISNHLYFYWYRQILGQKVEFLVSFYNNEISEKSEIFDDQFSVERPDGSNFTLKIRSTKLEDSAMYFCASSDVAGGSNEQFFGPGTRLTVL.